Presented here are 10 T cell receptor beta chains from one specimen sequenced in a study of T cell responses to AZD1222 COVID-19 vaccine. TCRdb's copy holds only in-frame clones and misses some; the assay was immunoSEQ multiplex PCR. The sample gives 95,000 to 100,000 clones, about nine tenths of which show up once; 1.3% is in the top ten. This sample comprised peripheral blood, obtained on day 0 of AZD1222 vaccination. Every receptor here comes from an adult in good health.

The chain joins TRBV19 to TRBJ1-2; no definite D call. The V and J ends lost 4 bases and 0 bases respectively, with 12 bases between them. Germline lookup yields CDR1 LNHDA and CDR2 SQIVND (reference sequence). The CDR3 extends over 15 amino acids. CDR3 residues: CASSTYLGTNYGYTF. CDR3 coding DNA: TGTGCCAGTAGTACCTATCTCGGTACTAACTATGGCTACACCTTC.

This clone was seen only once. The gene calls are TRBV28 and TRBJ1-1, with D possibly being TRBD1 (5 bases). V lost 3 bases and J 11 bases, leaving 13 bases between the germline ends. Looked up from germline, CDR1 is MDHEN and CDR2 is SYDVKM. There are 12 residues in the CDR3. CDR3 sequence reads: CASSFPWGMAFF. The CDR3 DNA reads TGTGCCAGCAGTTTCCCTTGGGGGATGGCTTTCTTT.

This CDR3 is CASRPGQASRYTF. CDR3 DNA: TGTGCCAGCAGGCCCGGACAGGCATCCCGCTACACCTTC. This rearrangement joins TRBV2 to TRBJ1-2; TRBD1 agrees at 7 bases. Germline trimming cut 6 bases from V and 9 bases from J; bases unmatched to any gene: 10. Germline CDR1 and CDR2: SNHLY and FYNNEI. The CDR3 has 13 residues.

In DNA, the CDR3 is TGTGCCAGCAGTTACAGCTCCACTGAAGCTTTCTTT. Translating it yields CASSYSSTEAFF. The J gene is TRBJ1-1, the V gene TRBV28; D is undetermined. V shed 4 bases and J shed 4 bases, with 7 bases lying between them. This CDR3 is 12 amino acids long. CDR1 and CDR2 (germline): MDHEN, SYDVKM.

The rearrangement uses TRBV29-1 and TRBJ2-1; 7 bases match TRBD2. Trimming cost V 2 bases and J 6 bases; bases outside gene matches: 16. CDR3 length: 17 amino acids. Germline assignment: CDR1 SQVTM and CDR2 ANQGSEA. The chain's CDR3 is CSVEKLIAGLILNEQFF. The CDR3 bases are TGCAGCGTTGAAAAACTAATAGCGGGTCTGATACTCAATGAGCAGTTCTTC.

The chain carries TRBV5-1 and TRBJ2-7; D possibly uses TRBD1 or TRBD2 (6 bases each). The CDR3 extends over 13 amino acids. Trimming took 4 bases from V and 7 from J, leaving 15 bases between them. Germline V lookup: CDR1 SGHRS, CDR2 YFSETQ. The chain's CDR3 is CASSVVGGGEQYF. The CDR3 bases are TGCGCCAGCAGCGTTGTGGGGGGCGGTGAGCAGTACTTC.

The chain couples TRBV28 to TRBJ2-1; the match to TRBD2 covers 13 bases. Germline V gene sequence: CDR1 MDHEN, CDR2 SYDVKM. The CDR3 is 17 residues long. The V and J ends lost 7 bases and 12 bases, in that order; junction bases with no gene match: 18. The CDR3 reads CASTNTGGTSGVRWQFF. The CDR3 nucleotides read TGTGCCAGCACCAACACAGGCGGGACTAGCGGGGTCAGGTGGCAGTTCTTC.

The genes are TRBV7-9 and TRBJ2-1; D possibly corresponds to TRBD2 (6 bases). Germline CDR1 reads SEHNR; CDR2 reads FQNEAQ (reference sequence). V shed 7 bases and J shed 13 bases, with 14 bases lying between them. This CDR3 spans 11 amino acids. CDR3 nucleotide sequence: TGTGCCAGCACCGCTCGACTAGAACAGTTCTTC. Translated, it gives CASTARLEQFF. Using reference TRBV7-9 and TRBJ2-1 for the parts outside the CDR3, the full variable domain is DTGVSQNPRHKITKRGQNVTFRCDPISEHNRLYWYRQTLGQGPEFLTYFQNEAQLEKSRLLSDRFSAERPKGSFSTLEIQRTEQGDSAMYLCASTARLEQFFGPGTRLTVL.

On this clone itself: Other DNA sequences in this specimen translate into the identical CDR3. The genes are TRBV10-2 and TRBJ2-2, with D hard to call. CDR3 length equals 15 residues. Germline V lookup: CDR1 WSHSY, CDR2 SAAADI. Trimming removed 4 bases from V and 0 bases from J, with 9 bases in between. The CDR3 region has the DNA TGCGCCAGCAGTGCGACGTCCCCGAACACCGGGGAGCTGTTTTTT. As protein: CASSATSPNTGELFF.

V is TRBV15 and J is TRBJ2-5; 8 nucleotides match TRBD2. Germline CDR1 and CDR2: LNHNV and YYDKDF (reference sequence). This CDR3 has 18 amino acids. Trimming at V came to 3 bases and at J to 5 bases, leaving 17 bases not matched to a gene. This CDR3 reads CATSRGLIAGQLGETQYF. CDR3 bases: TGTGCCACCAGCAGGGGGCTGATAGCGGGACAATTGGGTGAGACCCAGTACTTC.